The clone carrying this T cell receptor beta chain showed up many times. The data are from a study of T cells in Graves' hyperthyroidism and ophthalmopathy. The CDR3 has 16 amino acids. Per the germline V gene, CDR1 is LNHNV and CDR2 is YYDKDF (reference sequence). Trimming removed 6 bases at V and 0 bases at J, with 12 bases between. Amplified TCR beta CDR3 regions came from RNA transcripts. The HTBI set primed first-round TCR CDR3 RT-PCR. TCRdb used MiXCR to reprocess the multiplex PCR reads, holding one entry per CDR3 protein. The table includes 750,000 to 900,000 distinct CDR3 sequences, approximately 40% detected once.

Sequenced: blood. The source is a man younger than 35 with Graves' hyperthyroidism. The chain employs TRBV15 and TRBJ1-6; D not resolved. CDR3 residues: CATRSQASSYNSPLHF. The CDR3 DNA reads as TGTGCCACCAGGAGCCAGGCGAGCTCCTATAATTCACCCCTCCACTTT.